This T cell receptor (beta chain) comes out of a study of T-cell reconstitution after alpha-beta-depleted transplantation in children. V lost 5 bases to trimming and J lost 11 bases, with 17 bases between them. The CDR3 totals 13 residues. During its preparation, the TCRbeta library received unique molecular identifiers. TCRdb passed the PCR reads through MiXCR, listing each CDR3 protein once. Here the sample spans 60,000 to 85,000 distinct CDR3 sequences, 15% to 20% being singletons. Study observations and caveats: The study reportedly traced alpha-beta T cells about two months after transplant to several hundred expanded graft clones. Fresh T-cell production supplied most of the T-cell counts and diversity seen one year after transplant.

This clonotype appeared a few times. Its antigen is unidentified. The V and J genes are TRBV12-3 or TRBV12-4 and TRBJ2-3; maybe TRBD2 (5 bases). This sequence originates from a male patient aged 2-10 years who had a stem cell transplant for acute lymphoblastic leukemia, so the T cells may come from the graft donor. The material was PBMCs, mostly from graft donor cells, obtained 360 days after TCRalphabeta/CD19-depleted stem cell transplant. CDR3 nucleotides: TGTGCCAGCAGTCCTTCGGGTTTCAGCGGGCAGTATTTT. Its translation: CASSPSGFSGQYF.